Listed below are T cell receptor beta chains from one sample, sequenced in a study of post-analysis software for immune sequencing data. TCRdb re-called the PCR reads with MiXCR, one entry per CDR3 protein. The sample contains 750,000 to 950,000 distinct CDR3 sequences, approximately 57% of which appear only once. Specimen: blood. Receptors were obtained from a girl aged 5-17 years with multiple sclerosis. CDR3s include the opening cysteine and the closing phenylalanine or tryptophan. A D gene is named only where the DNA matches it firmly. The listing skips clone size in some rows; elsewhere it reads once, few, many or a size class.

TRBJ2-3 - few TRBV5-1 CASSQRGTQLKDTQYF TGCGCCAGCAGCCAACGTGGGACCCAACTCAAAGATACGCAGTATTTT
TRBJ1-5 - few TRBV12-3/TRBV12-4 CASSREVVGGNQPQHF TGTGCCAGCAGCCGGGAAGTGGTGGGGGGCAATCAGCCCCAGCATTTT
TRBJ2-1 TRBD2 - TRBV20-1 CSASIPSGRRDEQFF TGCAGTGCTAGCATACCTAGCGGGAGGCGCGATGAGCAGTTCTTC
TRBJ2-7 - - TRBV30 CAWKGRDYEQYF TGTGCCTGGAAAGGCAGAGACTACGAGCAGTACTTC
TRBJ1-2 - few TRBV7-2 CASSLTPEGDGYTF TGTGCCAGCAGCTTAACCCCTGAGGGAGATGGCTACACCTTC
TRBJ1-2 - - TRBV7-9 CARSYRDTIYGYTF TGTGCCAGAAGCTACAGGGACACTATTTATGGCTACACCTTC
TRBJ2-5 TRBD1 - TRBV7-3 CASSSQGQGGETQYF TGTGCCAGCAGCTCACAAGGACAGGGCGGAGAGACCCAGTACTTC
TRBJ2-3 - - TRBV20-1 CRARDPPDTQYF TGCAGGGCTAGGGACCCGCCAGATACGCAGTATTTT
TRBJ1-1 - - TRBV12-3/TRBV12-4 CASVRQVNTEAFF TGTGCCAGCGTCAGGCAGGTCAACACTGAAGCTTTCTTT
TRBJ2-1 - few TRBV20-1 CSAQTAGSSYNEQFF TGCAGTGCTCAAACTGCTGGGAGCTCCTACAATGAGCAGTTCTTT
TRBJ2-3 - once TRBV7-8 CASSLAPGGRTDTQYF TGTGCCAGCAGCTTAGCGCCCGGGGGGCGCACAGATACGCAGTATTTT
TRBJ1-5 - - TRBV2 CASSEATGNQPQHF TGTGCCAGCAGTGAAGCAACAGGCAATCAGCCCCAGCATTTT
TRBJ2-1 TRBD2 - TRBV7-9 CASSLAASGKPSYNEQFF TGTGCCAGCAGCTTAGCGGCTAGCGGGAAGCCTTCCTACAATGAGCAGTTCTTC
TRBJ1-1 - - TRBV2 CASSSYPNEEAFF TGTGCCAGCAGTTCGTACCCGAATGAGGAAGCTTTCTTT
TRBJ2-3 - - TRBV12-3/TRBV12-4 CASRRPSIDTQYF TGTGCCAGCAGGAGACCGAGTATAGATACGCAGTATTTT
TRBJ2-2 TRBD2 - TRBV5-1 CASSLAGSAGELFF TGCGCCAGCAGCTTAGCGGGATCCGCCGGGGAGCTGTTTTTT
TRBJ1-2 - few TRBV29-1 CSAPQGVYGHTF TGCAGCGCCCCACAGGGCGTCTATGGCCACACCTTC
TRBJ2-7 TRBD1 once TRBV5-5 CASSSPGTAYEQYF TGTGCCAGCAGCTCCCCCGGGACAGCCTACGAGCAGTACTTC
TRBJ2-4 - few TRBV6-5 CATVELAKNIQYF TGTGCCACGGTGGAGTTAGCCAAAAACATTCAGTACTTC
TRBJ2-7 - - TRBV6-2/TRBV6-3 CASSPPRSSYEQYF TGTGCCAGCAGCCCCCCGCGGAGCTCCTACGAGCAGTACTTC
TRBJ1-4 TRBD1 - TRBV30 CALTGSNEKLFF TGTGCCTTGACAGGGAGTAATGAAAAACTGTTTTTT
TRBJ2-5 - - TRBV7-9 CASSPPGKRETQYF TGTGCCAGCAGCCCCCCAGGGAAGCGGGAGACCCAGTACTTC
TRBJ1-4 - - TRBV12-3/TRBV12-4 CASRPNPGTPEKLFF TGTGCCAGCAGGCCCAACCCCGGGACACCTGAAAAACTGTTTTTT
TRBJ2-7 - - TRBV3-1 CASSPNSGVGYEQYF TGTGCCAGCAGCCCCAACTCGGGAGTTGGGTACGAGCAGTACTTC
TRBJ1-5 TRBD1 few TRBV27 CASKQGAEQPQHF TGTGCCAGCAAACAGGGGGCCGAACAGCCCCAGCATTTT
TRBJ2-1 TRBD1 - TRBV5-1 CASSLTPGQANNEQFF TGCGCCAGCAGCTTAACTCCGGGACAGGCGAACAATGAGCAGTTCTTC
TRBJ1-2 - - TRBV6-5 CASRLGDGYTF TGTGCCAGCAGATTAGGGGATGGCTACACCTTC